This TCR beta chain was documented in a study of cytomegalovirus exposure and HLA in healthy donors. The V gene end was trimmed by 5 bases and the J gene end by 2 bases; junction bases not matched to a gene: 1. The CDR3 runs 13 residues. From germline, CDR1 is SNHLY and CDR2 FYNNEI. Some clones are missing from TCRdb's copy, which holds only in-frame ones; the method was immunoSEQ multiplex PCR. Of more than 300,000 clones listed, 75% to 90% are singletons. Points from the study as a whole: Across donors, most TCRs were seen rarely, yet some public ones were widespread. TCR beta chains numbering more than 150 were designated cytomegalovirus-associated.

The validation cohort, a group of some 120 subjects, included the donors and was separate from the roughly 620-subject first cohort. Comments on this clone: Antigen unknown.

This receptor was taken from a woman in her late teens or twenties in good health and CMV-seronegative. The sequenced sample was PBMCs. The chain combines TRBV2 with TRBJ2-5; 8 nucleotides align to TRBD2. The CDR3 reads CASSIAGQETQYF. CDR3 in DNA: TGTGCCAGCAGTATAGCGGGACAAGAGACCCAGTACTTC.